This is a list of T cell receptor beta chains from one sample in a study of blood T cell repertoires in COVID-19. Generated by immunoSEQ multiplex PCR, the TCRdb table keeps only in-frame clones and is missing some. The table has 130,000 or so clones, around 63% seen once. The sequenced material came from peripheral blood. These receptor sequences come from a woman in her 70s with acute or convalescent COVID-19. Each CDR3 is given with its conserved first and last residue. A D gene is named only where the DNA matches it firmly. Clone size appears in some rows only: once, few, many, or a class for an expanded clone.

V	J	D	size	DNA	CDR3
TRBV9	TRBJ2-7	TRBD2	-	TGTGCCAGCAGCGTCCGGGCGACTAGCGGGAGCTACGAGCAGTACTTC	CASSVRATSGSYEQYF
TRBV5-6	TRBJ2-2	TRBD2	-	TGTGCCAGCAGATCTCCTAGCGGGAGGGGGGCCGGGGAGCTGTTTTTT	CASRSPSGRGAGELFF
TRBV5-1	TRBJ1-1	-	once	TGCGCCAGCAGCTTGTCTGCAGATAACACTGAAGCTTTCTTT	CASSLSADNTEAFF
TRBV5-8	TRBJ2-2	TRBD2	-	TGTGCCAGCAGGCTAGCGGTGAACACCGGGGAGCTGTTTTTT	CASRLAVNTGELFF
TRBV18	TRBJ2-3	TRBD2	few	TGTGCCAGCTCAGGGGCGGGACTAACAACAGATACGCAGTATTTT	CASSGAGLTTDTQYF
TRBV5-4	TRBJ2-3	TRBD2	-	TGTGCCAGCAGCTGGGGACTAGGGGCAGATACGCAGTATTTT	CASSWGLGADTQYF
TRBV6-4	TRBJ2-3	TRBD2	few	TGTGCCAGCAGTGACGCGGGGGGCAACGCAGATACGCAGTATTTT	CASSDAGGNADTQYF
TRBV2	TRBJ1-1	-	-	TGTGCCAGCAGGAGTAGGGGCCCTTATACTGAAGCTTTCTTT	CASRSRGPYTEAFF
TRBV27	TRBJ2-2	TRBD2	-	TGTGCCAGCAGCACGGGACTAGCGACCGGGGAGCTGTTTTTT	CASSTGLATGELFF
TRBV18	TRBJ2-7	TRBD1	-	TGTGCCAGCTCACAAGTTCCGACAGGGTCAACCTACGAGCAGTACTTC	CASSQVPTGSTYEQYF
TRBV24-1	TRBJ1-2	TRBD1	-	TGTGCCACCAGTGACCAGGGGGGCAGCTATGGCTACACCTTC	CATSDQGGSYGYTF
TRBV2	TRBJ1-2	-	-	TGTGCCAGCAGTGAAGAACAGCTACGCTATGGCTACACCTTC	CASSEEQLRYGYTF
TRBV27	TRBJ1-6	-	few	TGTGCCAGCAGTTTATATCCCCCGACAACGAGCTCCTATAATTCACCCCTCCACTTT	CASSLYPPTTSSYNSPLHF
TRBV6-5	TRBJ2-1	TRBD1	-	TGTGCCAGCAGGGGGTGGGACAGGGAGATTGAGCAGTTCTTC	CASRGWDREIEQFF
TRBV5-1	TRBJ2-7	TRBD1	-	TGCGCCAGCAGCAGGACAGGGGGCCTAGGGGAGCAGTACTTC	CASSRTGGLGEQYF
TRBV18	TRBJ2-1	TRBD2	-	TGTGCCAGCTCACAGCGGGAGGGCTCCTACAATGAGCAGTTCTTC	CASSQREGSYNEQFF
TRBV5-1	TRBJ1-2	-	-	TGCGCCAGCAGCCGGGGCGGGGACCCTAACTATGGCTACACCTTC	CASSRGGDPNYGYTF
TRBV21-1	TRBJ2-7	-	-	TGTGCCAGCAGCAACGGCCTCAAGGGGCGCAATTACGAGCAGTACTTC	CASSNGLKGRNYEQYF
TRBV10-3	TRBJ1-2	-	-	TGTGCCATCAGTGCACTAAACTATGGCTACACCTTC	CAISALNYGYTF
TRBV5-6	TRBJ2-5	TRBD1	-	TGTGCCAGCAGCTTGGGGGACAGACCAGAGACCCAGTACTTC	CASSLGDRPETQYF
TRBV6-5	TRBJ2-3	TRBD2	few	TGTGCCAGCATGGCGGGGGGTCGAGATACGCAGTATTTT	CASMAGGRDTQYF
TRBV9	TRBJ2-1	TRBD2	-	TGTGCCAGCAGCGTAGGGCGGGAGTCCTACAATGAGCAGTTCTTC	CASSVGRESYNEQFF
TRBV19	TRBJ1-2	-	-	TGTGCCAGTAGTACACAGGGTTCTGGCTACACCTTC	CASSTQGSGYTF
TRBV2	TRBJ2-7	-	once	TGTGCCAGCCAAGGGGACTCCTCCTACGAGCAGTACTTC	CASQGDSSYEQYF
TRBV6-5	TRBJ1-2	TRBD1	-	TGTGCCAGCAGCCGTGACAGGGCCGGCTACACCTTC	CASSRDRAGYTF
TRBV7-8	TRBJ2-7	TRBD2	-	TGTGCCAGCAGCTCACTAGCGGGGGGGAATTACGAGCAGTACTTC	CASSSLAGGNYEQYF
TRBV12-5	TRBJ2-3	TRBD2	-	TGTGCTAGTGGTTTGGTTCGGACTAGCGGAGCGGATACGCAGTATTTT	CASGLVRTSGADTQYF
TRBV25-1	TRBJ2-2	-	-	TGTGCCAGCAGTGAATCGTACACCAGACCCGGAGCGACTGGGGAGCTGTTTTTT	CASSESYTRPGATGELFF
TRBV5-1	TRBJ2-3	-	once	TGCGCCAGCAGCTTGGCCAGAATAAGCACAGATACGCAGTATTTT	CASSLARISTDTQYF
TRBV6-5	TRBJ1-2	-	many	TGTGCCAGCAGTTACGGCTCGACGGCGGGGAACTATGGCTACACCTTC	CASSYGSTAGNYGYTF
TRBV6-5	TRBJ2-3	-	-	TGTGCCAGCAGTTACCGCGGACTACAGACAGATACGCAGTATTTT	CASSYRGLQTDTQYF
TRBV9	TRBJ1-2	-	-	TGTGCCAGCAGCGTAGACGCCGGAGCCTATGGCTACACCTTC	CASSVDAGAYGYTF
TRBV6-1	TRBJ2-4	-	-	TGTGCCAGCAGTGAGTACGACATCCCAAGTATTCAGTACTTC	CASSEYDIPSIQYF
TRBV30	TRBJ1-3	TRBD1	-	TGTGCCTGGAGTCCACCGGACAGGAGCTCTGGAAACACCATATATTTT	CAWSPPDRSSGNTIYF
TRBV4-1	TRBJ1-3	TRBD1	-	TGCGCCAGCAGCCCATTACAGGGGTCTGGAAACACCATATATTTT	CASSPLQGSGNTIYF
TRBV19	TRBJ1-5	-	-	TGTGCCACAAGTGATGGAGGGTCTCGGCAGCCCCAGCATTTT	CATSDGGSRQPQHF
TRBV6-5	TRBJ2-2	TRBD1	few	TGTGCCAGCAGTTTGGGGACAGTCACCGGGGAGCTGTTTTTT	CASSLGTVTGELFF
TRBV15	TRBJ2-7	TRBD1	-	TGTGCCACCAGCAGAATACCCGGGACAGGGGGCGAGGGGCCTCTCTACGAGCAGTACTTC	CATSRIPGTGGEGPLYEQYF
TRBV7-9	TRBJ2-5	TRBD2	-	TGTGCCAGCAGCCCGGGACTACAAGAGACGACGTACTTC	CASSPGLQETTYF
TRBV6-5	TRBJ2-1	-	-	TGTGCCAGCAGCCCGATCTCAAGAGGATACAATGAGCAGTTCTTC	CASSPISRGYNEQFF
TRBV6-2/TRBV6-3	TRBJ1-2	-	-	TGTGCCAGCAGTACGTTTGAGGGCTACACCTTC	CASSTFEGYTF
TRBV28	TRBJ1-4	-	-	TGTGCCAGCAGGGGGGCCCACAATGAAAAACTGTTTTTT	CASRGAHNEKLFF
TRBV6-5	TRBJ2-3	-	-	TGTGCCAGCTTTTGGGGGGGCACAGATACGCAGTATTTT	CASFWGGTDTQYF
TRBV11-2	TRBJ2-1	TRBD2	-	TGTGCCAGCAGCCGGTCACTTCTAGCGGTGAGCTCCTACAATGAGCAGTTCTTC	CASSRSLLAVSSYNEQFF
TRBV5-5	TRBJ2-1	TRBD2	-	TGTGCCAGCAGCTTGTCAGGCTCGGGACTAGCGTTTTACAATGAGCAGTTCTTC	CASSLSGSGLAFYNEQFF
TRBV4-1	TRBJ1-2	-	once	TGCGCCAGCAGCCAAGATGGTCAGTGGCCTAACTATGGCTACACCTTC	CASSQDGQWPNYGYTF
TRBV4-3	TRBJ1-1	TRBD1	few	TGCGCCAGCAGCCAAGTTGCAGGGGGGAACACTGAAGCTTTCTTT	CASSQVAGGNTEAFF
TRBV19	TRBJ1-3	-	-	TGTGCCACAGCTAGGAGGGCCTCTGGAAACACCATATATTTT	CATARRASGNTIYF
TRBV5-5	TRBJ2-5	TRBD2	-	TGTGCCAGCAGCTTGGCTAGCGGGAGGGACCCTAAAGAGACCCAGTACTTC	CASSLASGRDPKETQYF
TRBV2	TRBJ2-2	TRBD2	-	TGTGCCAGCAAAAGGACTAGCGGTGCGAACACCGGGGAGCTGTTTTTT	CASKRTSGANTGELFF
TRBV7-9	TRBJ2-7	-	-	TGTGCCAGCAGCCTAGGACAGCCTACCTACGAGCAGTACTTC	CASSLGQPTYEQYF
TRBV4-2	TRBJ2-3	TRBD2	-	TGTGCCAGCAGCCAAGATCTGCTAGCGGGAGGGCGTACAGATACGCAGTATTTT	CASSQDLLAGGRTDTQYF
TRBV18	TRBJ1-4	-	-	TGTGCCAGCGCAAGGGGCGAGCTTGAAAAACTGTTTTTT	CASARGELEKLFF
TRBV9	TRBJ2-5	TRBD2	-	TGTGCCAGCAGCCCCGGGACTAGCGGGAGGGCCCGGGAGACCCAGTACTTC	CASSPGTSGRARETQYF
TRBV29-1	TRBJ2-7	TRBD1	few	TGCAGCGTTGTTGACAAACGAAGGACAGGTAACTCCTACGAGCAGTACTTC	CSVVDKRRTGNSYEQYF